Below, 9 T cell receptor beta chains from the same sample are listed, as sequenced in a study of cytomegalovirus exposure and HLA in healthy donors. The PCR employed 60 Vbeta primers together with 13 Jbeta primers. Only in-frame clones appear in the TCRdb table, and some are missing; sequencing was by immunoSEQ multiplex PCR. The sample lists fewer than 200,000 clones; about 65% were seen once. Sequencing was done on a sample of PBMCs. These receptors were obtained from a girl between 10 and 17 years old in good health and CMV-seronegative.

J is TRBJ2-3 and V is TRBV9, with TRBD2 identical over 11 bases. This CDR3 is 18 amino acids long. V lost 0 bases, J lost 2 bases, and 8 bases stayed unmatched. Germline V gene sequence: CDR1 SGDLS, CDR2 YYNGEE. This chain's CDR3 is CASSVGLAGGHTTDTQYF. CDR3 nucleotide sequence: TGTGCCAGCAGCGTAGGGCTAGCGGGGGGCCACACCACAGATACGCAGTATTTT.

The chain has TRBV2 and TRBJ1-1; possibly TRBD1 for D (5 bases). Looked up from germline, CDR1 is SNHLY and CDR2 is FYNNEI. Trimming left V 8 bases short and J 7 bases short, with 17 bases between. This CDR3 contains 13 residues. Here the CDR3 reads CASRRGGLGEAFF. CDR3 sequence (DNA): TGTGCCAGCCGCCGTGGGGGGTTGGGTGAAGCTTTCTTT.

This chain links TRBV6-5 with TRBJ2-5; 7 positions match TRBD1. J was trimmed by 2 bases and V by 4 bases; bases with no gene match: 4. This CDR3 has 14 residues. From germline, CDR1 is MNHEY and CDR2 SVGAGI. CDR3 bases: TGTGCCAGCAGTTGGGGGACAGATCAAGAGACCCAGTACTTC. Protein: CASSWGTDQETQYF.

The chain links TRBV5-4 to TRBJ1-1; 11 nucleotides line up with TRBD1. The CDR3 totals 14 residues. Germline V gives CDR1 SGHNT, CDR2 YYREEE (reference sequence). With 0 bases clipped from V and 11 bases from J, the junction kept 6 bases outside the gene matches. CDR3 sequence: CASSLEGQGVSAFF. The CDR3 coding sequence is TGTGCCAGCAGCTTGGAGGGACAGGGGGTTTCGGCTTTCTTT.

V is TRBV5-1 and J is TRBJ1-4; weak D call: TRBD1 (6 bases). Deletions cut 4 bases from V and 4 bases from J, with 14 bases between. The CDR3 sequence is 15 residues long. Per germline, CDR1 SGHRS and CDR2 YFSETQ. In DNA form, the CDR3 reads TGCGCCAGCAGCAGCAGGGGATGGGGTAATGAAAAACTGTTTTTT. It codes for CASSSRGWGNEKLFF.

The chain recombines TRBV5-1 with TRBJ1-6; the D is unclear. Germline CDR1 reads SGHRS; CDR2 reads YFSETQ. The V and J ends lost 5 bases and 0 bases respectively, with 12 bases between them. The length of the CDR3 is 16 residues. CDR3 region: CASSALGSSYNSPLHF. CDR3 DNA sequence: TGCGCCAGCAGTGCGTTAGGGAGCTCCTATAATTCACCCCTCCACTTT.

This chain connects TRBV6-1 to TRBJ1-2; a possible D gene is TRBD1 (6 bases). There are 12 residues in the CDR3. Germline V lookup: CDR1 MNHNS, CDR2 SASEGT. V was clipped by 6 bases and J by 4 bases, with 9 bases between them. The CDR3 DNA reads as TGTGCCAGCAGGGGGACAACCTATGGCTACACCTTC. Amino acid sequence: CASRGTTYGYTF.

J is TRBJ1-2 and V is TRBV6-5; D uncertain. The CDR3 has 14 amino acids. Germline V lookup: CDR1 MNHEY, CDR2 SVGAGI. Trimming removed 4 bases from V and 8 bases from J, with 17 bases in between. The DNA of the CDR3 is TGTGCCAGCAGTTTTTCGAACTCTGCGTGGGGCTACACCTTC. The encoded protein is CASSFSNSAWGYTF.

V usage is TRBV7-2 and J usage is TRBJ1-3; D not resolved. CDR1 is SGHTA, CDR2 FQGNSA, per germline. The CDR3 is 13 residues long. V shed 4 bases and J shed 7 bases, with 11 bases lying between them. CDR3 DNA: TGTGCCAGCAGCTCCCTGTACGGGAACACCATATATTTT. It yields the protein CASSSLYGNTIYF.